The clone carrying this T cell receptor (beta chain) was seen more than once but under ten times. The antigen is unknown. This clone may be a read error of a much larger clone one base away. The authors' processing: The authors used CDR3 differences across clinicopathological groups to build a distant-metastasis classifier for papillary thyroid cancer. Through MiXCR, TCRdb re-clonotyped the PCR reads. These V and J calls are TCRdb output, not the study's own analysis. The sample lists fewer than 25,000 clones, roughly 15% occurring once. The length of the CDR3 is 13 residues. From germline, CDR1 is SEHNR and CDR2 FQNEAQ (reference sequence). The sample belongs to a study of metastatic and nonmetastatic thyroid tumors. Study at large: Repertoires of blood and of tissue (tumor or nodule) from malignant and benign thyroid patients were compared.

Nobody among the patients had been given any treatment before thyroid surgery. General study points: As reported, TCR beta diversity in blood and tumor was significantly higher in malignant thyroid tumors than in benign nodules.

The receptor's source is a female donor with papillary thyroid cancer or a benign thyroid nodule (not recorded which). Some clones in this sample may be carry-over from other donors' samples. The rearrangement uses TRBV7-9 and TRBJ1-1; TRBD1 is a possible D gene (6 bases). The sequencing sample was made of tumor tissue. CDR3 in amino acids: CASSQGMNTDAFF. The CDR3 DNA sequence: TGTGCCAGCAGCCAGGGGATGAACACTGACGCTTTCTTT.